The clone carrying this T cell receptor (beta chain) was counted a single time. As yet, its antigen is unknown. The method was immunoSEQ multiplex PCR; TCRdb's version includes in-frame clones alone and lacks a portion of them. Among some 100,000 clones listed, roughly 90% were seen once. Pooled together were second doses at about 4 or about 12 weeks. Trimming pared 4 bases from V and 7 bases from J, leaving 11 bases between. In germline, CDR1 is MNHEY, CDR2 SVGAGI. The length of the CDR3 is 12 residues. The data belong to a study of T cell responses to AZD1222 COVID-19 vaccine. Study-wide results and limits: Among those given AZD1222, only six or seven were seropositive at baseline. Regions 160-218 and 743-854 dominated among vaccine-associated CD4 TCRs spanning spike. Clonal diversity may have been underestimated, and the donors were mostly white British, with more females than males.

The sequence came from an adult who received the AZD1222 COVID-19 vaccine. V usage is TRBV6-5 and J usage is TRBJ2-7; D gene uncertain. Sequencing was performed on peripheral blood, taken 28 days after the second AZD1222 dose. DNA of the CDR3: TGTGCCAGCAGTTCCCCGACAAAAGAGCAGTACTTC. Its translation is CASSSPTKEQYF.